What follows describes a single TCR beta chain. This specimen belongs to a study of graft-versus-host responses after intestinal transplantation. The assay was immunoSEQ multiplex PCR, and TCRdb's table has in-frame clones only and misses some. The sample holds about 20,000 clones, around nine tenths seen once. Per the germline V gene, CDR1 is SGDLS and CDR2 is YYNGEE. The V and J ends lost 7 bases and 0 bases respectively, with 12 bases between them. The CDR3 has 14 amino acids. The receptor was isolated from a human patient who received an intestinal transplant, so some T cells may come from the graft donor. V gene TRBV9 combines with J gene TRBJ2-3; D is ambiguous. Here the sequenced sample was PBMCs, taken around 230 days after intestinal transplant. Here the CDR3 reads CASASLTSTDTQYF. CDR3 DNA: TGTGCCAGCGCCTCGTTGACGAGCACAGATACGCAGTATTTT.